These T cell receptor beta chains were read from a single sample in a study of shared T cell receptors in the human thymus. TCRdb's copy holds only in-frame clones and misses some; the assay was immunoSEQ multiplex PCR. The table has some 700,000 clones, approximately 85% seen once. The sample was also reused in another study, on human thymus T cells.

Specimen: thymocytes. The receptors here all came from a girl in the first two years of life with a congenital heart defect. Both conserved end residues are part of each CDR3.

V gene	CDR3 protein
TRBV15	CATSRWDTGGNTEAFF
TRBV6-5	CASSLGGATQYF
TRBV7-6	CASILGRWAEFYGYTF
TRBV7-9	CASSPKTGAPFYEQYF
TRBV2	CASSPDPGGQGARRDYGYTF
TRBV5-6	CASSFKQGWEQYF
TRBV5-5	CASSVAGGYTF
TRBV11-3	CASRPNKRGKYF
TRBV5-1	CASSSMTGGETQYF
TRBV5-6	CASSFWQGYGYTF
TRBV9	CASSVVTRDSNYGYTF
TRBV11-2	CASSVTTGQSYNEQFF
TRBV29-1	CSVSDRVSRMAYEQYF
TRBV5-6	CASRTGREKLFF